The entry that follows covers one T cell receptor beta chain sequence. Antigen unknown. The CDR3 is made up of 11 amino acids. Deletions cut 5 bases from V and 2 bases from J, with 6 bases between. Germline CDR1 GTSNPN, CDR2 SVGIG (reference sequence). Primers included in the PCR were 60 Vbeta and 13 Jbeta primers. The assay was immunoSEQ multiplex PCR, and TCRdb's table has in-frame clones only and misses some. The table shows 80,000 or so clones, with around 84% occurring only once. The data were obtained in a study of cytomegalovirus exposure and HLA in healthy donors. Overall study: Early release data held 85 million or so unique TCRs from HLA-typed donors. Study-level findings and limits: In a later analysis, TCR beta V- and J-gene trimming showed a link to a missense DCLRE1C variant.

The J gene is TRBJ1-2, the V gene TRBV30; D is undetermined. The sequenced sample consisted of PBMCs. This sequence was found in a man in his forties or fifties in good health and CMV-seronegative. CDR3 in DNA: TGTGCCTGGGGCAGAAACTATGGCTACACCTTC. This gives the protein CAWGRNYGYTF.